This is a list of T cell receptor beta chains from one sample in a study of blood T cell repertoires in COVID-19. Produced via immunoSEQ multiplex PCR; TCRdb's table is partial and in-frame only. The sample gives about 210,000 clones, around 86% of which show up once; roughly 7.2% is in the top ten. The sample comprised PBMCs or T cells enriched from blood (not recorded which). The receptors stem from a young man in a cohort exposed to, infected with or recovered from COVID-19 (not recorded which). Both conserved end residues are part of each CDR3. Fields, in order: CDR3 length, D gene, clone size, V gene, J gene, CDR3 DNA, CDR3 protein. A D gene is named only where the DNA matches it firmly. Size values are once, few and many counts, or a class for expanded clones, and some rows have none.

cdr3_length: 14
d_call: NA
clone_size: NA
v_call: TRBV7-9
j_call: TRBJ1-1
cdr3_nt: TGTGCCAGCAGCTCCTACAGGGATCGTACTGAAGCTTTCTTT
cdr3_aa: CASSSYRDRTEAFF

cdr3_length: 14
d_call: NA
clone_size: NA
v_call: TRBV5-1
j_call: TRBJ2-2
cdr3_nt: TGCGCCAGCAGCTCAGGGTTAAACACCGGGGAGCTGTTTTTT
cdr3_aa: CASSSGLNTGELFF

cdr3_length: 14
d_call: TRBD2
clone_size: NA
v_call: TRBV3-1/TRBV3-2
j_call: TRBJ2-1
cdr3_nt: TGTGCCAGCAGCCATAGGGGCGGGAGAGAGGAGCAGTTCTTC
cdr3_aa: CASSHRGGREEQFF

cdr3_length: 16
d_call: TRBD2
clone_size: once
v_call: TRBV27
j_call: TRBJ2-2
cdr3_nt: TGTGCCAGCAGTCCACCCAGGACTAGCCGTACCGGGGAGCTGTTTTTT
cdr3_aa: CASSPPRTSRTGELFF

cdr3_length: 15
d_call: TRBD2
clone_size: NA
v_call: TRBV13
j_call: TRBJ2-5
cdr3_nt: TGTGCCAGCAGCTTCTACGCGGGAGGTGGGGAGACCCAGTACTTC
cdr3_aa: CASSFYAGGGETQYF

cdr3_length: 16
d_call: TRBD2
clone_size: NA
v_call: TRBV3-1/TRBV3-2
j_call: TRBJ2-7
cdr3_nt: TGTGCCAGCAGCCAACGACTAGCGGAAAGCTCCTACGAGCAGTACTTC
cdr3_aa: CASSQRLAESSYEQYF

cdr3_length: 15
d_call: NA
clone_size: NA
v_call: TRBV6-5
j_call: TRBJ1-6
cdr3_nt: TGTGCCAGCAGTTACTCGAGGGAGGGGATCTCACCCCTCCACTTT
cdr3_aa: CASSYSREGISPLHF

cdr3_length: 17
d_call: TRBD1
clone_size: NA
v_call: TRBV11-2
j_call: TRBJ1-1
cdr3_nt: TGTGCCAGCAGCTTAAAGGGGGACAGGAGAACTAACACTGAAGCTTTCTTT
cdr3_aa: CASSLKGDRRTNTEAFF

cdr3_length: 16
d_call: TRBD2
clone_size: NA
v_call: TRBV27
j_call: TRBJ2-7
cdr3_nt: TGTGCCAGCAGTTTATTAACTAGCGGGAGGTCCGACGAGCAGTACTTC
cdr3_aa: CASSLLTSGRSDEQYF

cdr3_length: 12
d_call: NA
clone_size: NA
v_call: TRBV7-9
j_call: TRBJ2-5
cdr3_nt: TGTGCCAGCAGCTCGCAGGGGGAGACCCAGTACTTC
cdr3_aa: CASSSQGETQYF

cdr3_length: 18
d_call: TRBD2
clone_size: NA
v_call: TRBV28
j_call: TRBJ2-7
cdr3_nt: TGTGCCAGCAGTTTATTATTTTCTTTAGGACTAGCTAATTACGAGCAGTACTTC
cdr3_aa: CASSLLFSLGLANYEQYF

cdr3_length: 16
d_call: NA
clone_size: NA
v_call: TRBV12-5
j_call: TRBJ2-7
cdr3_nt: TGTGCTAGTAAGTCTGGGTGGGCTGCCCATGGGTACGAGCAGTACTTC
cdr3_aa: CASKSGWAAHGYEQYF

cdr3_length: 16
d_call: TRBD1
clone_size: NA
v_call: TRBV20-1
j_call: TRBJ1-2
cdr3_nt: TGCAGTGCTAGTTGGACAGGCCATAGTTCTAACTATGGCTACACCTTC
cdr3_aa: CSASWTGHSSNYGYTF

cdr3_length: 18
d_call: TRBD1
clone_size: NA
v_call: TRBV28
j_call: TRBJ1-2
cdr3_nt: TGTGCCAGCATCTCTTCAGGGACAGGAGGCCGTAAGGTCTATGGCTACACCTTC
cdr3_aa: CASISSGTGGRKVYGYTF

cdr3_length: 17
d_call: NA
clone_size: NA
v_call: TRBV13
j_call: TRBJ2-6
cdr3_nt: TGTGCCAGCAGCTTAGGAGATGCAGGGACTGGGGCCAACGTCCTGACTTTC
cdr3_aa: CASSLGDAGTGANVLTF

cdr3_length: 15
d_call: TRBD2
clone_size: NA
v_call: TRBV14
j_call: TRBJ2-5
cdr3_nt: TGTGCCAGCAGCACTTTAGCGGGACTTCAAGAGACCCAGTACTTC
cdr3_aa: CASSTLAGLQETQYF

cdr3_length: 16
d_call: TRBD1
clone_size: NA
v_call: TRBV9
j_call: TRBJ1-1
cdr3_nt: TGTGCCAGCAGCGCCTTACAGGGGGCCCCGCACTCGGAAGCTTTCTTT
cdr3_aa: CASSALQGAPHSEAFF

cdr3_length: 14
d_call: NA
clone_size: NA
v_call: TRBV15
j_call: TRBJ2-7
cdr3_nt: TGTGCCACCAGCAGAGATTACGGGGTAGGGGAGCAGTACTTC
cdr3_aa: CATSRDYGVGEQYF

cdr3_length: 14
d_call: NA
clone_size: NA
v_call: TRBV6-5
j_call: TRBJ2-5
cdr3_nt: TGTGCCAGCAGACACCGGGACTACCAAGAGACCCAGTACTTC
cdr3_aa: CASRHRDYQETQYF

cdr3_length: 14
d_call: NA
clone_size: NA
v_call: TRBV7-2
j_call: TRBJ1-5
cdr3_nt: TGTGCCAGCAGCTTGAAGGGAGGCAATCAGCCCCAGCATTTT
cdr3_aa: CASSLKGGNQPQHF

cdr3_length: 15
d_call: TRBD1
clone_size: NA
v_call: TRBV28
j_call: TRBJ2-4
cdr3_nt: TGTGCCAGCAGTTTAAAGGACAGGGTGGTTACGATTCAGTACTTC
cdr3_aa: CASSLKDRVVTIQYF

cdr3_length: 16
d_call: TRBD1
clone_size: few
v_call: TRBV19
j_call: TRBJ2-3
cdr3_nt: TGTGCCAGTAGTACTACAGGGGGCAGAGGCACAGATACGCAGTATTTT
cdr3_aa: CASSTTGGRGTDTQYF

cdr3_length: 14
d_call: TRBD2
clone_size: NA
v_call: TRBV27
j_call: TRBJ2-5
cdr3_nt: TGTGCCAGCAGCCTCTTTTCGGGAGGGGAGACCCAGTACTTC
cdr3_aa: CASSLFSGGETQYF

cdr3_length: 15
d_call: NA
clone_size: NA
v_call: TRBV5-1
j_call: TRBJ2-3
cdr3_nt: TGCGCCAGCAGCTGGTCTAGCGCGAGCACAGATACGCAGTATTTT
cdr3_aa: CASSWSSASTDTQYF

cdr3_length: 15
d_call: NA
clone_size: NA
v_call: TRBV7-9
j_call: TRBJ1-6
cdr3_nt: TGTGCCAGCAGCTTAAGACGGATTGGGCATTCACCCCTCCACTTT
cdr3_aa: CASSLRRIGHSPLHF

cdr3_length: 15
d_call: NA
clone_size: once
v_call: TRBV7-9
j_call: TRBJ2-1
cdr3_nt: TGTGCCAGCAGCTTAGTAGGGGGAGCCGGCAATGAGCAGTTCTTC
cdr3_aa: CASSLVGGAGNEQFF

cdr3_length: 19
d_call: TRBD2
clone_size: NA
v_call: TRBV28
j_call: TRBJ2-1
cdr3_nt: TGTGCCAGCAGTTTCGAACTAGCGGGAGTTCCGAGCTCCTACAATGAGCAGTTCTTC
cdr3_aa: CASSFELAGVPSSYNEQFF

cdr3_length: 15
d_call: NA
clone_size: few
v_call: TRBV11-3
j_call: TRBJ2-3
cdr3_nt: TGTGCCAGCAGCCCCGGTGGCGGTCCCACAGATACGCAGTATTTT
cdr3_aa: CASSPGGGPTDTQYF

cdr3_length: 17
d_call: TRBD2
clone_size: NA
v_call: TRBV4-1
j_call: TRBJ2-3
cdr3_nt: TGCGCCAGCAGCAGACAACCCGGGGGGTCTAGCACAGATACGCAGTATTTT
cdr3_aa: CASSRQPGGSSTDTQYF

cdr3_length: 17
d_call: NA
clone_size: NA
v_call: TRBV19
j_call: TRBJ2-5
cdr3_nt: TGTGCCAGTAGCAACAGACAAGTAGCAGGGGTGAGGGAGACCCAGTACTTC
cdr3_aa: CASSNRQVAGVRETQYF

cdr3_length: 15
d_call: TRBD1
clone_size: NA
v_call: TRBV6-1
j_call: TRBJ2-7
cdr3_nt: TGTGCCAGCAGTGACGGGACAGGGGGTGGCGACGAGCAGTACTTC
cdr3_aa: CASSDGTGGGDEQYF

cdr3_length: 10
d_call: TRBD1
clone_size: NA
v_call: TRBV29-1
j_call: TRBJ1-2
cdr3_nt: TGCAGCGCGGGGACAGGAGACTACACCTTC
cdr3_aa: CSAGTGDYTF

cdr3_length: 13
d_call: NA
clone_size: NA
v_call: TRBV7-3
j_call: TRBJ2-5
cdr3_nt: TGTGCCAGCAGCTTTGGCAGGGAAGAGACCCAGTACTTC
cdr3_aa: CASSFGREETQYF

cdr3_length: 14
d_call: NA
clone_size: NA
v_call: TRBV3-1/TRBV3-2
j_call: TRBJ2-7
cdr3_nt: TGTGCCAGCAGCCAAGATAGGAGAGCCTACGAGCAGTACTTC
cdr3_aa: CASSQDRRAYEQYF

cdr3_length: 14
d_call: NA
clone_size: NA
v_call: TRBV5-1
j_call: TRBJ2-7
cdr3_nt: TGCGCCAGCAGCTTTTCCGGGGATTCCTACGAGCAGTACTTC
cdr3_aa: CASSFSGDSYEQYF

cdr3_length: 15
d_call: TRBD1
clone_size: NA
v_call: TRBV24-1
j_call: TRBJ1-4
cdr3_nt: TGTGCCACCAGTGATCCTGGACAGGGGGAAGAAAAACTGTTTTTT
cdr3_aa: CATSDPGQGEEKLFF

cdr3_length: 15
d_call: TRBD1
clone_size: NA
v_call: TRBV5-6
j_call: TRBJ1-4
cdr3_nt: TGTGCCAGCAACGACGGGGGACAGGGTATTGAAAAACTGTTTTTT
cdr3_aa: CASNDGGQGIEKLFF

cdr3_length: 15
d_call: NA
clone_size: once
v_call: TRBV4-1
j_call: TRBJ2-7
cdr3_nt: TGCGCCAGCAGCCCGGGACTTCTAACTAACTACGAGCAGTACTTC
cdr3_aa: CASSPGLLTNYEQYF

cdr3_length: 15
d_call: NA
clone_size: NA
v_call: TRBV19
j_call: TRBJ2-2
cdr3_nt: TGTGCCAGCAAGTACGACGGGAGGAACACCGGGGAGCTGTTTTTT
cdr3_aa: CASKYDGRNTGELFF

cdr3_length: 14
d_call: NA
clone_size: NA
v_call: TRBV5-1
j_call: TRBJ2-7
cdr3_nt: TGCGCCAGCAGCTTGGGGGGGGTCCGTGACGAGCAGTACTTC
cdr3_aa: CASSLGGVRDEQYF

cdr3_length: 12
d_call: NA
clone_size: NA
v_call: TRBV7-9
j_call: TRBJ1-6
cdr3_nt: TGTGCCAGCAGCTTACAGGGTTCACCCCTCCACTTT
cdr3_aa: CASSLQGSPLHF

cdr3_length: 15
d_call: TRBD1
clone_size: NA
v_call: TRBV6-1
j_call: TRBJ1-6
cdr3_nt: TGTGCCAGCAGTGAAGGGACAGGAAAAAATTCACCCCTCCACTTT
cdr3_aa: CASSEGTGKNSPLHF

cdr3_length: 19
d_call: TRBD1
clone_size: once
v_call: TRBV15
j_call: TRBJ1-3
cdr3_nt: TGTGCCACCAGCAGAGCGAGGATCCTGGGACAGAGTTCTGGAAACACCATATATTTT
cdr3_aa: CATSRARILGQSSGNTIYF

cdr3_length: 16
d_call: NA
clone_size: NA
v_call: TRBV15
j_call: TRBJ1-6
cdr3_nt: TGTGCCACCAGCAGAGATTGGGTGGACACTAATTCACCCCTCCACTTT
cdr3_aa: CATSRDWVDTNSPLHF

cdr3_length: 15
d_call: TRBD1
clone_size: NA
v_call: TRBV19
j_call: TRBJ1-6
cdr3_nt: TGTGCCAGCGCGACAGGGGGGAGGGTTCGTTCACCCCTCCACTTT
cdr3_aa: CASATGGRVRSPLHF

cdr3_length: 14
d_call: NA
clone_size: NA
v_call: TRBV29-1
j_call: TRBJ2-3
cdr3_nt: TGCAGCGTTGAACGGCGGGGGCTCACAGATACGCAGTATTTT
cdr3_aa: CSVERRGLTDTQYF

cdr3_length: 11
d_call: NA
clone_size: NA
v_call: TRBV6-6
j_call: TRBJ1-6
cdr3_nt: TGTGCCAGCAAAACGGGTTCACCCCTCCACTTT
cdr3_aa: CASKTGSPLHF

cdr3_length: 14
d_call: TRBD1
clone_size: NA
v_call: TRBV11-1
j_call: TRBJ2-5
cdr3_nt: TGTGCCAGCAGCCGAGACAGGGGGAGGGAGACCCAGTACTTC
cdr3_aa: CASSRDRGRETQYF

cdr3_length: 16
d_call: NA
clone_size: NA
v_call: TRBV6-2/TRBV6-3
j_call: TRBJ2-1
cdr3_nt: TGTGCCAGCAGTTTGGTTGATTTAGGGGTACACAATGAGCAGTTCTTC
cdr3_aa: CASSLVDLGVHNEQFF

cdr3_length: 17
d_call: NA
clone_size: NA
v_call: TRBV10-1
j_call: TRBJ2-3
cdr3_nt: TGCGCCAGCAGTGAGTCCGGCAGGGGCACTAGCACAGATACGCAGTATTTT
cdr3_aa: CASSESGRGTSTDTQYF

cdr3_length: 14
d_call: NA
clone_size: NA
v_call: TRBV6-5
j_call: TRBJ1-2
cdr3_nt: TGTGCCAGCAGGCCCGTGGGGAGTAACTATGGCTACACCTTC
cdr3_aa: CASRPVGSNYGYTF

cdr3_length: 14
d_call: TRBD1
clone_size: NA
v_call: TRBV28
j_call: TRBJ2-3
cdr3_nt: TGTGCCAGCAGAGGGACAGGATACACAGATACGCAGTATTTT
cdr3_aa: CASRGTGYTDTQYF

cdr3_length: 16
d_call: TRBD1
clone_size: NA
v_call: TRBV5-4
j_call: TRBJ2-1
cdr3_nt: TGTGCCAGCAGCTTCTTCGGACAGGGCTCCTACAATGAGCAGTTCTTC
cdr3_aa: CASSFFGQGSYNEQFF

cdr3_length: 15
d_call: NA
clone_size: NA
v_call: TRBV27
j_call: TRBJ2-1
cdr3_nt: TGTGCCAGCACCCTCTTGCGGGGAGGAGTCCATGAGCAGTTCTTC
cdr3_aa: CASTLLRGGVHEQFF

cdr3_length: 15
d_call: TRBD1
clone_size: NA
v_call: TRBV7-9
j_call: TRBJ1-6
cdr3_nt: TGTGCCAGCACTCTCCCCGGACAGGGTTATTCACCCCTCCACTTT
cdr3_aa: CASTLPGQGYSPLHF